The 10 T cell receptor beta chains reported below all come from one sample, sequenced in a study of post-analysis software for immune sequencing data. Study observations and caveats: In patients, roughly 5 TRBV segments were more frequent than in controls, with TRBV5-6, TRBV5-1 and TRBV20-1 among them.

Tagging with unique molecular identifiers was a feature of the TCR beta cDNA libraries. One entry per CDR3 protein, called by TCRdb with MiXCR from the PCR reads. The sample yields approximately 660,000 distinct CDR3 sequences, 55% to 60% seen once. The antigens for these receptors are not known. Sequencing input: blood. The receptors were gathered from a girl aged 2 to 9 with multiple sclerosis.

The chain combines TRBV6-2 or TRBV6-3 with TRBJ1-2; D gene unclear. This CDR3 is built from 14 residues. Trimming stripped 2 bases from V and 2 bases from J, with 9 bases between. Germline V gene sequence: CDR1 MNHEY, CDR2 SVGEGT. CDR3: CASSYADMNYGYTF. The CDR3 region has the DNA TGTGCCAGCAGTTACGCAGATATGAACTATGGCTACACCTTC.

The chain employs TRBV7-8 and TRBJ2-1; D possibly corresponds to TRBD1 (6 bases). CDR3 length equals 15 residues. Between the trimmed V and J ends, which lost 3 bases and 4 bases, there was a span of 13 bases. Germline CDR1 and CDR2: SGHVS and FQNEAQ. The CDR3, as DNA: TGTGCCAGCAGCTTGATAGGGGGTCCGTACAATGAGCAGTTCTTC. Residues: CASSLIGGPYNEQFF.

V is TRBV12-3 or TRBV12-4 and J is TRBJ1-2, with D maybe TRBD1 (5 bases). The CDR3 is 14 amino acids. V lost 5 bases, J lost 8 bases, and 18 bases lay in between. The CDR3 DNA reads TGTGCCAGCAGTGTCAGGGTCGACAGCTACGGCTACACCTTC. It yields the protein CASSVRVDSYGYTF.

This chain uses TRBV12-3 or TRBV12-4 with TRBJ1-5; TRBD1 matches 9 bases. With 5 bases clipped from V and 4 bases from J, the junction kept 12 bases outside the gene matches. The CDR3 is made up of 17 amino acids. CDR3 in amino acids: CASSPVVGGTGNQPQHF. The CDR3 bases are TGTGCCAGCAGTCCCGTAGTGGGGGGGACAGGGAATCAGCCCCAGCATTTT.

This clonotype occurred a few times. Here the CDR3 reads CASSGGRIADTQYF. The CDR3 DNA reads TGCGCCAGCAGCGGCGGGAGGATCGCAGATACGCAGTATTTT. The chain has TRBV5-1 and TRBJ2-3; 8 bases line up with TRBD2. CDR3 length equals 14 residues. Unmatched junction bases numbered 5, after V lost 4 bases and J lost 4 bases. Germline CDR1 SGHRS, CDR2 YFSETQ.

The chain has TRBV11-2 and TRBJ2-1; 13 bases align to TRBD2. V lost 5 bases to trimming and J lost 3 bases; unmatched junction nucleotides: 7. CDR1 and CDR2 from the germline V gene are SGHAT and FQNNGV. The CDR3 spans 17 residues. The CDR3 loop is CASSIRLAGGGYNEQFF. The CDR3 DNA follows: TGTGCCAGCAGCATAAGACTAGCGGGAGGCGGCTACAATGAGCAGTTCTTC.

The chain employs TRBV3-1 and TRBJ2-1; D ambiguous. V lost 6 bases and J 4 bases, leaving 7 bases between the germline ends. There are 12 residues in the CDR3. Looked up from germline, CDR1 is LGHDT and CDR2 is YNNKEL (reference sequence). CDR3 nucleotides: TGTGCCAGCAGTCATTTATACAATGAGCAGTTCTTC. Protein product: CASSHLYNEQFF.

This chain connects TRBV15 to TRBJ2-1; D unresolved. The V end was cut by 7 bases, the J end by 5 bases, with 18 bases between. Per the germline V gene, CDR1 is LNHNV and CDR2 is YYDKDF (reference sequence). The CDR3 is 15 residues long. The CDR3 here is CATKLSGSRDNEQFF. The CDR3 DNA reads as TGTGCCACCAAATTATCCGGGTCGAGAGACAATGAGCAGTTCTTC.

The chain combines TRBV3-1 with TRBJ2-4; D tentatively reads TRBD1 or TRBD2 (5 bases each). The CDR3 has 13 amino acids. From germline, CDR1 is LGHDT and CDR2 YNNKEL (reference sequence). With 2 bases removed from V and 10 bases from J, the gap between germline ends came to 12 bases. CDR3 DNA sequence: TGTGCCAGCAGCCAAAGAGGGACGTATATTCAGTACTTC. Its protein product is CASSQRGTYIQYF.

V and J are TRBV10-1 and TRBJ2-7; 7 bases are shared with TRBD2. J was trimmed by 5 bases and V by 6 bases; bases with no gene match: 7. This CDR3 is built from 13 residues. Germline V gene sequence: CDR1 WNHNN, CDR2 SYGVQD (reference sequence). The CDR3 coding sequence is TGCGCCAGCAGCGGCGGGAGTTCCGACGAGCAGTACTTC. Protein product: CASSGGSSDEQYF.